This TCR beta chain was retrieved from a study of blood T cell repertoires in COVID-19 (TCRdb year 2020). For the wider study: The collaborator samples originated in the United States, Italy and Spain and spanned the acute and convalescent phases of COVID-19. The repertoires were released in a freely available public database intended as a resource for research on the immune response to SARS-CoV-2. The dataset comprised deeply sampled blood TCRbeta repertoires from subjects exposed to, actively infected with, or recovered from COVID-19. Where available, HLA class I and class II types were taken from metadata supplied by the sample provider and were not determined by assay-based typing. The samples were drawn from two sources: the first 160 participants of the ongoing ImmuneRACE study, and 1,000 to 1,500 subjects contributed by 6 global collaborators. The material from the prospective study consisted of cDNA or gDNA derived from T cells, B-cell-depleted T cells, or PBMCs. A de-identified subject ID, COVID-19 status, age in years and sex were almost always included in the sample metadata. The investigation overall reported the following: The quantity of clinical and demographic metadata differed by source and by participant and was supplied without curation.

Whole blood was collected in K2EDTA tubes by collaborating institutions according to the institutions' own protocols. For TCRbeta analysis, collaborators shipped samples in one of three forms: frozen whole blood, isolated PBMCs, or DNA extracted from either of those sample types. The germline V gene yields MNHEY for CDR1 and SVGEGT for CDR2. V is trimmed back by 0 bases and J by 1 base, and the junction contains 0 bases that no gene match accounts for. The CDR3 runs 16 amino acids, cysteine and phenylalanine included. Just CDR3 DNA is preserved here, 48 bases in frame from base 1. Remarks on this clone: Its binding antigen is unknown. One base away there is no much larger clone; base qualities are not given. The same CDR3 also results from other DNA sequences found in this sample.

TCRbeta CDR3 regions were amplified from genomic DNA by means of the immunoSEQ Assay, a bias-controlled multiplex PCR. In the authors' own workflow: Within the assay, amplification of reference gene primers was used to estimate how many nucleated cells each sample contained. To quantify the absolute abundance of each unique TCRbeta CDR3 rearrangement, sequence reads were collapsed and filtered. For each sample, productive Simpson clonality was calculated by taking the square root of Simpson's diversity index across productive rearrangements. TCRdb re-hosts the immuneACCESS table, in-frame sequences only. Its copies lack some clones; in the studies checked, an unresolved V gene accounts for under half of them, and the cause for the rest is not known. V and J calls plus clone size are reproduced from that table; the DNA served to infer D and trimming. The sample yields over 90,000 clones; over 75% were counted once. The ten largest account for roughly a sixth of the sample.

The V gene is TRBV6-2 or TRBV6-3 and the J gene is TRBJ2-3; 11 bases in between match TRBD2. The clonotype was recovered from a human donor in a cohort sampled during active COVID-19. Sequencing used peripheral blood. The nucleotide sequence reads TGTGCCAGCAGTTACTCACTAGCGGGGGGCACAGATACGCAGTATTTT. Its translation reads: CASSYSLAGGTDTQYF.